Shown below are 21 T cell receptor beta chains from a single sample sequenced in a study of cytomegalovirus exposure and HLA in healthy donors. TCRdb's copy holds only in-frame clones and misses some; the assay was immunoSEQ multiplex PCR. The sample comprises 120,000 to 150,000 clones, 87% of which are singletons, and roughly 4.5% rests with the top ten. The source material was PBMCs. All receptors come from a man younger than 35 in good health and CMV-seropositive.

The chain joins TRBV27 to TRBJ2-7; maybe TRBD1 (6 bases). Per germline, CDR1 MNHEY and CDR2 SMNVEV (reference sequence). V shed 6 bases and J shed 4 bases, with 13 bases lying between them. This CDR3 has 13 amino acids. The CDR3 sequence is CASSYRVRYEQYF. The DNA for the CDR3 is TGTGCCAGCAGCTACAGGGTTAGGTACGAGCAGTACTTC.

The genes are TRBV9 and TRBJ2-1; D uncertain. This CDR3 region has 14 residues. Trimming cost V 2 bases and J 8 bases, with 14 bases left between them. Germline CDR1 is SGDLS and CDR2 is YYNGEE. CDR3 residues: CASSVSQSAHEQFF. CDR3 nucleotides: TGTGCCAGCAGCGTCAGTCAGTCCGCCCATGAGCAGTTCTTC.

This chain joins TRBV5-1 and TRBJ2-6; tentative D call: TRBD1 (6 bases). The ends were cut back, 1 base at V and 1 base at J, with 12 bases in the middle. The CDR3 contains 17 residues. CDR1 SGHRS and CDR2 YFSETQ come from the germline V gene. Written as DNA, the CDR3 is TGCGCCAGCAGCTTGTGGGCAGGGGTGTCTGGGGCCAACGTCCTGACTTTC. This sequence encodes CASSLWAGVSGANVLTF.

This clone turned up a few times. The chain recombines TRBV5-1 with TRBJ2-7; the match to TRBD2 covers 7 bases. Germline V lookup: CDR1 SGHRS, CDR2 YFSETQ. With V trimmed by 4 bases and J by 2 bases, 9 bases remained unmatched. The CDR3 has 15 amino acids. The DNA of the CDR3 is TGCGCCAGCAGCCCGGTAGGAGCGGGAACCTACGAGCAGTACTTC. Translation gives CASSPVGAGTYEQYF.

The rearrangement uses TRBV7-9 and TRBJ1-4, with 8 positions matching TRBD1. The CDR3 has 15 residues. The germline gives CDR1 SEHNR, CDR2 FQNEAQ (reference sequence). V lost 4 bases and J lost 4; bases outside the gene matches: 5. The CDR3 loop is CASSYGTGHNEKLFF. In DNA, the CDR3 is TGTGCCAGCAGCTACGGGACAGGCCATAATGAAAAACTGTTTTTT.

This chain links TRBV7-9 with TRBJ1-2; D is unclear. CDR1 is SEHNR, CDR2 FQNEAQ, per germline (reference sequence). Trimming left V 8 bases short and J 3 bases short, with 19 bases between. This CDR3 region has 15 residues. CDR3 region: CASELREVADYGYTF. DNA of the CDR3: TGTGCCAGCGAGCTTAGGGAGGTTGCGGACTATGGCTACACCTTC.

J is TRBJ2-7 and V is TRBV5-6; weak D call: TRBD1 (5 bases). The CDR3 spans 12 residues. V lost 4 bases, J lost 6 bases, and 11 bases lay in between. CDR1 and CDR2 from the germline V gene are SGHDT and YYEEEE. The CDR3: CASSPGAAEQYF. CDR3 DNA: TGTGCCAGCAGCCCTGGGGCAGCCGAGCAGTACTTC.

This chain connects TRBV6-5 to TRBJ2-2; tentatively, D is TRBD1 (6 bases). The germline gives CDR1 MNHEY, CDR2 SVGAGI. The germline V and J ends were trimmed by 5 bases and 7 bases, with 11 bases remaining between them. The length of the CDR3 is 13 residues. This CDR3 is CASSPGHNGELFF. CDR3 nucleotides: TGTGCCAGCAGTCCGGGACACAACGGGGAGCTGTTTTTT.

This chain uses TRBV6-5 with TRBJ1-3; D is possibly TRBD1 (6 bases). From germline, CDR1 is MNHEY and CDR2 SVGAGI. Trimming took 9 bases from V and 0 from J, leaving 15 bases between them. This CDR3 region has 15 residues. CDR3 DNA sequence: TGTGCCAGTCGCCCGGGACAAATCTCTGGAAACACCATATATTTT. Amino acids: CASRPGQISGNTIYF.

V usage is TRBV5-1 and J usage is TRBJ2-7; D is unclear. In germline, CDR1 is SGHRS, CDR2 YFSETQ. This CDR3 is built from 13 residues. V shed 0 bases and J shed 6 bases, with 10 bases lying between them. CDR3 residues: CASSLVPDREQYF. DNA for the CDR3: TGCGCCAGCAGCTTGGTCCCAGATCGCGAGCAGTACTTC.

This clone was found a few times. The rearrangement uses TRBV5-4 and TRBJ1-6, with TRBD1 matching over 8 bases. The CDR3 contains 14 residues. Trimming took 4 bases from V and 7 from J; bases not matched to a gene: 4. The V gene's germline CDR1 is SGHNT and CDR2 YYREEE (reference sequence). Here the CDR3 DNA reads TGTGCCAGCAGCGGACAGGGTCGCAATTCACCCCTCCACTTT. Protein product: CASSGQGRNSPLHF. Complete variable domain (other parts from reference TRBV5-4 and TRBJ1-6): ETGVTQSPTHLIKTRGQQVTLRCSSQSGHNTVSWYQQALGQGPQFIFQYYREEENGRGNFPPRFSGLQFPNYSSELNVNALELDDSALYLCASSGQGRNSPLHFGNGTRLTVT.

The rearrangement links TRBV6-5 to TRBJ2-7; D is ambiguous. Between the trimmed V and J ends, which lost 11 bases and 3 bases, there was a span of 11 bases. This CDR3 comprises 11 residues. The germline V gene encodes CDR1 MNHEY and CDR2 SVGAGI. The CDR3 loop is CASVRDYEQYF. CDR3 sequence (DNA): TGTGCCTCCGTTAGAGACTACGAGCAGTACTTC.

J is TRBJ2-3 and V is TRBV5-4; tentatively, D is TRBD2 (5 bases). Trimming pared 3 bases from V and 0 bases from J, leaving 5 bases between. Germline-derived CDR1 and CDR2 are SGHNT and YYREEE (reference sequence). There are 13 residues in the CDR3. The CDR3 sequence is CASSWTSTDTQYF. CDR3 DNA sequence: TGTGCCAGCAGCTGGACTAGCACAGATACGCAGTATTTT. The full variable domain, its missing parts supplied by reference TRBV5-4 and TRBJ2-3, is ETGVTQSPTHLIKTRGQQVTLRCSSQSGHNTVSWYQQALGQGPQFIFQYYREEENGRGNFPPRFSGLQFPNYSSELNVNALELDDSALYLCASSWTSTDTQYFGPGTRLTVL.

CDR3 amino acids: CATLLRTGMDETQYF. The CDR3 DNA reads as TGTGCCACCTTGCTCAGGACAGGGATGGACGAGACCCAGTACTTC. This sequence joins TRBV15 and TRBJ2-5; the match to TRBD1 covers 8 bases. CDR1 is LNHNV, CDR2 YYDKDF, per germline (reference sequence). Unmatched junction bases numbered 13, after V lost 8 bases and J lost 5 bases. The CDR3 runs 15 residues.

V gene TRBV6-6 combines with J gene TRBJ2-7; TRBD1 matches at 9 bases. There are 15 residues in the CDR3. Germline V CDR1 and CDR2: MNHNY, SVGAGI (reference sequence). V lost 5 bases, J lost 6 bases, and 11 bases stayed unmatched. CDR3 sequence reads: CASSPNRGQSGEQYF. The CDR3 bases are TGTGCCAGCAGTCCTAACAGGGGGCAGAGCGGCGAGCAGTACTTC.

In its sample, this clone was seen once. The chain employs TRBV6-6 and TRBJ2-7, with 10 bases fitting TRBD2. In germline, CDR1 is MNHNY, CDR2 SVGAGI (reference sequence). Unmatched junction bases numbered 7, after V lost 6 bases and J lost 5 bases. The CDR3 extends over 14 amino acids. CDR3 nucleotide sequence: TGTGCCAGCAGGCTAGCGGGAGCCCGCCACGAGCAGTACTTC. Translating it yields CASRLAGARHEQYF.

This clone showed up just once. The junction shows a germline mismatch at one end, possibly a read error. The chain links TRBV7-9 to TRBJ2-4; 10 bases are shared with TRBD1. This CDR3 has 14 amino acids. Per germline, CDR1 SEHNR and CDR2 FQNEAQ (reference sequence). The CDR3 region has the DNA TGTGCCAGCAGCTTAGGGGTTCGGGACAGGGGCAAAAACTTC. Its protein product is CASSLGVRDRGKNF.

The CDR3 here is CASSLGQTGGSPLHF. The CDR3 coding sequence is TGTGCCAGCAGCTTAGGCCAGACAGGGGGCTCACCCCTCCACTTT. The V gene is TRBV7-9, the J gene TRBJ1-6; TRBD1 aligns across 10 bases. This CDR3 region has 15 residues. Germline lookup yields CDR1 SEHNR and CDR2 FQNEAQ (reference sequence). V lost 1 base to trimming and J lost 10 bases; unmatched junction nucleotides: 4. Full variable domain (remainder filled in from reference TRBV7-9 and TRBJ1-6): DTGVSQNPRHKITKRGQNVTFRCDPISEHNRLYWYRQTLGQGPEFLTYFQNEAQLEKSRLLSDRFSAERPKGSFSTLEIQRTEQGDSAMYLCASSLGQTGGSPLHFGNGTRLTVT.

The genes are TRBV9 and TRBJ2-1, with 9 bases aligning to TRBD1. Trimming at V came to 7 bases and at J to 4 bases, leaving 9 bases not matched to a gene. Germline CDR1 SGDLS, CDR2 YYNGEE. The CDR3 totals 15 residues. CDR3 DNA: TGTGCCAGCGGCGGGGGACAGGGTTGGTACAATGAGCAGTTCTTC. Its protein product is CASGGGQGWYNEQFF.

The chain recombines TRBV7-8 with TRBJ2-7, with TRBD1 as a possible D gene (6 bases). Germline V gives CDR1 SGHVS, CDR2 FQNEAQ. V shed 2 bases and J shed 2 bases, with 7 bases lying between them. The CDR3 is 13 residues long. The CDR3 is CASSLRTAYEQYF. CDR3 DNA sequence: TGTGCCAGCAGCTTAAGGACAGCCTACGAGCAGTACTTC.

V and J are TRBV5-1 and TRBJ2-5; 11 nucleotides agree with TRBD2. Germline lookup yields CDR1 SGHRS and CDR2 YFSETQ. The CDR3 sequence is 17 residues long. Trimming cost V 4 bases and J 2 bases; bases outside gene matches: 10. The CDR3 region is CASSPRASGRRQETQYF. The CDR3 nucleotides read TGCGCCAGCAGCCCGCGCGCTAGCGGGAGGAGGCAAGAGACCCAGTACTTC.